This paragraph reports one T cell receptor (beta chain). Its antigen is still unknown. The source of the sample is a study of cytomegalovirus exposure and HLA in healthy donors. The CDR3 loop spans 13 amino acids. V shed 4 bases and J shed 8 bases, with 14 bases lying between them. Germline V gene lookup returns CDR1 ENHRY and CDR2 SYGVKD. The assay was immunoSEQ multiplex PCR, and TCRdb's table has in-frame clones only and misses some. The sample consists of some 220,000 clones, approximately 90% of them appearing once. Findings and caveats of the study: TCR clusters originating in the first cohort tended to co-occur in the roughly 120 validation repertoires, according to a later analysis. Cytomegalovirus association was assigned to more than 150 TCR beta chains.

The J gene is TRBJ1-2, the V gene TRBV10-3, with D possibly matching TRBD1 (6 bases). This sequence originates from a woman under 30 in good health and CMV-seronegative. The sample was PBMCs. The CDR3 loop is CAISVGGGSGYTF. Here the CDR3 DNA reads TGTGCCATCAGTGTAGGGGGAGGGAGCGGCTACACCTTC.